This T cell receptor beta chain originates from a study of blood T cell repertoires in COVID-19 (dated by TCRdb to 2018 to 2020). Study-level background: The collaborator samples originated in the United States, Italy and Spain and spanned the acute and convalescent phases of COVID-19. Deeply sampled blood TCRbeta repertoires from subjects exposed to, actively infected with, or recovered from COVID-19 were included in the dataset. The prospective study material was composed of cDNA or gDNA derived from T cells, B-cell-depleted T cells, or PBMCs. The repertoires were released in a freely available public database meant as a resource for research on the immune response to SARS-CoV-2. Samples came from the ongoing ImmuneRACE study (first 160 participants) plus 1,254 subjects from 6 global collaborators. Where available, HLA class I and class II types were obtained from metadata supplied by the sample provider rather than from assay-based typing. A de-identified subject ID, COVID-19 status, age in years and sex were almost always included in the sample metadata. Results the study describes overall, beyond this receptor: The amount of clinical and demographic metadata varied by source and participant and was provided uncurated.

A second Seattle source provided samples from volunteer blood donors who had recovered from COVID-19. The collaborating institutions used their own protocols to collect whole blood in K2EDTA tubes. Collaborator samples were shipped for TCRbeta analysis as frozen whole blood, isolated PBMCs, or DNA extracted from either sample type. V is cut back by 3 bases and J by 3 bases, with 11 bases in the junction unmatched. Sequences SEHNR (CDR1) and FQNEAQ (CDR2) are obtained from the germline V gene (reference sequence). The CDR3 starts with the cysteine, ends with the phenylalanine, and has 19 residues. Just CDR3 DNA is preserved here, 57 bases in frame from base 1. As for this clone: Its antigen has not been determined. Base qualities are missing; no much larger clone stands one base away.

TCRbeta CDR3 regions were amplified from genomic DNA by means of the immunoSEQ Assay, a bias-controlled multiplex PCR. Turning to the authors' computational methods: Within the assay, amplification of reference gene primers was used to estimate how many nucleated cells each sample contained. To quantify the absolute abundance of each unique TCRbeta CDR3 rearrangement, sequence reads were collapsed and filtered. For each sample, productive Simpson clonality was calculated as the square root of Simpson's diversity index over productive rearrangements. TCRdb took this table from immuneACCESS and kept in-frame rearrangements with V and J called. Such tables lack part of the clones; where checked against another copy, unresolved V genes explain under half of the gap, and the rest is unexplained. V and J calls and clone size are as listed in that table; D and trimming were resolved from the DNA. The sample table shows 200,000 to 300,000 clones, and 80% to 90% are seen once. 2% to 2.5% of the sample is in the top ten clones.

The chain is assembled from TRBV7-9 and TRBJ1-4; a stretch of 12 junction bases matches TRBD1. The sequence was collected from a middle-aged man who had recovered from COVID-19. The source material was peripheral blood. The DNA sequence is TGTGCCAGCAGCTTTCCCGGGACAGGGGGCGCTATCTCTAATGAAAAACTGTTTTTT. It translates as CASSFPGTGGAISNEKLFF.